This TCR beta chain came from a study of long-term antiretroviral therapy in people with HIV. Runs used v3.0 of the immunoSEQ assay and were done at survey level. Only in-frame clones appear in the TCRdb table, and some are missing; sequencing was by immunoSEQ multiplex PCR. The data show 35,000 or so clones, with approximately 83% seen just once and about 10% held by the top ten. The TCR comes from a man aged 18-30 years with HIV. The sample consisted of unsorted PBMCs, taken 2.2 years after starting antiretroviral therapy.

Written as DNA, the CDR3 is TGTGCCAGCAGTTTCTCCTTGGATGAGCAGTTCTTC. Translated, it gives CASSFSLDEQFF. The chain combines TRBV28 with TRBJ2-1; D is undetermined. The CDR3 spans 12 residues. V lost 3 bases to trimming and J lost 8 bases, with 8 bases between them. From germline, CDR1 is MDHEN and CDR2 SYDVKM.